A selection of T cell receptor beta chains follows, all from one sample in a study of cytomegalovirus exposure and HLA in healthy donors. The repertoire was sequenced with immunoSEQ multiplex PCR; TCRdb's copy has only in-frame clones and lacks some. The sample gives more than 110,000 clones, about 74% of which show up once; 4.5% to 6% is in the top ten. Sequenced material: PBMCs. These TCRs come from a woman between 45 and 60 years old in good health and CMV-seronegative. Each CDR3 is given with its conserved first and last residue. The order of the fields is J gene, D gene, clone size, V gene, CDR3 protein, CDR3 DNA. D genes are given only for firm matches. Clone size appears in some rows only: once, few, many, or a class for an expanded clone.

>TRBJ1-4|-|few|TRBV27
CASSTRLATNEKLFF
TGTGCCAGCAGTACTAGGCTTGCAACTAATGAAAAACTGTTTTTT
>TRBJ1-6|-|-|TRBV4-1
CASSQEFIRGSYNSPLHF
TGCGCCAGCAGCCAAGAATTCATCCGGGGCTCCTATAATTCACCCCTCCACTTT
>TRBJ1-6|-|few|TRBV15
CATSRDLGGNSPLHF
TGTGCCACCAGCAGAGATTTAGGAGGAAATTCACCCCTCCACTTT
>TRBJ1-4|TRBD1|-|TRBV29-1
CSVAGGLRANEKLFF
TGCAGCGTAGCAGGGGGTCTGAGGGCTAATGAAAAACTGTTTTTT
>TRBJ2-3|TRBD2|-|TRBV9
CASSGTSGGVADTQYF
TGTGCCAGCAGCGGGACTAGCGGGGGTGTGGCAGATACGCAGTATTTT
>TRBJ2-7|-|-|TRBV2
CASRVDSPYEQYF
TGTGCCAGCAGGGTGGACAGTCCCTACGAGCAGTACTTC
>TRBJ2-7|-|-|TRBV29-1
CSVARIGDEQYF
TGCAGCGTCGCCCGGATAGGAGACGAGCAGTACTTC
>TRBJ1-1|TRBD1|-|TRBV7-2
CASSSRQGGGTEAFF
TGTGCCAGCAGCTCACGACAGGGCGGCGGCACTGAAGCTTTCTTT
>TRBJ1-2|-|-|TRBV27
CASSLSKGYSNYGYTF
TGTGCCAGCAGTTTATCTAAGGGGTACTCTAACTATGGCTACACCTTC
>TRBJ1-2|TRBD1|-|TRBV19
CASRGQDYGYTF
TGTGCCAGTAGGGGACAGGACTATGGCTACACCTTC
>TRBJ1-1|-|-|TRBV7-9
CASSPGEGNTEAFF
TGTGCCAGCAGCCCCGGTGAGGGGAACACTGAAGCTTTCTTT
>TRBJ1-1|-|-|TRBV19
CASSMARVEAFF
TGTGCCAGTAGTATGGCGCGGGTCGAAGCTTTCTTT
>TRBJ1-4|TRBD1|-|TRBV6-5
CASRRVRGEKLFF
TGTGCCAGCAGGAGGGTCAGGGGGGAAAAACTGTTTTTT
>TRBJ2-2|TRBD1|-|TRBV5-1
CASGEQGAGELFF
TGCGCCAGCGGAGAACAGGGGGCCGGGGAGCTGTTTTTT
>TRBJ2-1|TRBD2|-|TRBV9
CASGLAGGNEQFF
TGTGCCAGCGGACTAGCGGGGGGTAATGAGCAGTTCTTC
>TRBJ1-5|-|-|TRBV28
CASRQLTGPGAQPQHF
TGTGCCAGCAGGCAACTTACAGGGCCCGGTGCTCAGCCCCAGCATTTT
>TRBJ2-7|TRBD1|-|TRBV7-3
CASSLTGTGGNDEQYF
TGTGCCAGCAGCTTAACGGGGACAGGGGGAAATGACGAGCAGTACTTC
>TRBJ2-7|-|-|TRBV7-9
CASSLGQGRGPREQYF
TGTGCCAGCAGCTTAGGTCAGGGCAGGGGCCCACGCGAGCAGTACTTC
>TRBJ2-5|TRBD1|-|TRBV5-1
CASSPGQAFQETQYF
TGCGCCAGCAGCCCAGGACAGGCCTTCCAAGAGACCCAGTACTTC
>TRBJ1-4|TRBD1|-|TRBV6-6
CASSPGQATNEKLFF
TGTGCCAGCAGTCCGGGACAGGCAACTAATGAAAAACTGTTTTTT
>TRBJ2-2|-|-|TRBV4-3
CASSQDLGGHSNTGELFF
TGCGCCAGCAGCCAAGATTTGGGTGGACACTCGAACACCGGGGAGCTGTTTTTT
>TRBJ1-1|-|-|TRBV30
CAYTSRGLEAFF
TGTGCCTATACATCCAGGGGCCTAGAAGCTTTCTTT